A selection of T cell receptor beta chains follows, all from one sample in a study of somatic mutations in cytotoxic T cells in rheumatoid arthritis. Assay: immunoSEQ multiplex PCR; the TCRdb copy retains only in-frame clones and omits some. Counted here are some 13,000 clones, approximately 84% occurring once; the ten biggest clones make up roughly a fifth. Sequencing was performed on CD8+ T cells sorted from blood. These TCRs come from an adult with rheumatoid arthritis. The CDR3 runs from the conserved cysteine through the conserved F or W. Size is omitted from some rows. Given values are once, few, many or a class for expanded clones.

v_gene	j_gene	abundance	CDR3aa
TRBV29-1	TRBJ2-3	NA	CSVDTQYF
TRBV4-1	TRBJ2-1	once	CASSQDHLRYEQFF
TRBV7-9	TRBJ2-5	NA	CASSLALTPARETQYF
TRBV28	TRBJ1-1	NA	CASSLYQGKGNTEAFF
TRBV19	TRBJ1-1	once	CASSLGQGPGAFF
TRBV2	TRBJ1-2	few	CASLDPGAANYGYTF
TRBV21-1	TRBJ2-2	NA	CASRKGTSGSKGVTGELFF
TRBV7-3	TRBJ2-1	few	CASSLTLGQGSNNEQFF
TRBV29-1	TRBJ1-5	medium-sized	CSASTGGAQPQHF
TRBV6-5	TRBJ1-2	NA	CASSYSPGTAYYGYTF
TRBV5-1	TRBJ2-1	NA	CASSWTGVYNEQFF
TRBV28	TRBJ2-7	NA	CASSLPRTGPSSYEQYF
TRBV7-6	TRBJ2-1	NA	CASSLAAGPPGNEQFF
TRBV5-6	TRBJ1-4	NA	CASSFAQKRATNEKLFF
TRBV30	TRBJ1-1	NA	CAWIMGTEAFF
TRBV27	TRBJ1-1	NA	CASSLAPSGGPEAFF
TRBV6-1	TRBJ1-1	NA	CASSEETSPSTEAFF
TRBV28	TRBJ1-5	NA	CASSFLGVSNQPQHF
TRBV15	TRBJ2-7	NA	CATSIGAGTSGSEQYF
TRBV5-4	TRBJ2-7	NA	CASSFLSREGFEQYF
TRBV9	TRBJ2-1	NA	CASSVAGTSGGNEQFF
TRBV11-2	TRBJ1-3	NA	CASSWGLGHSGNTIYF
TRBV7-6	TRBJ2-7	NA	CASSSEGALTYEQYF
TRBV2	TRBJ2-1	NA	CATSRTGEAFGEQFF
TRBV15	TRBJ2-6	NA	CATSRDMEGPSGANVLTF
TRBV19	TRBJ1-3	NA	CASSIFPVRFSGNTIYF
TRBV11-2	TRBJ1-2	NA	CASSLGPDYGYTF
TRBV27	TRBJ2-7	NA	CASRASGLLEQYF
TRBV27	TRBJ2-3	NA	CASSPSAGPTDTQYF
TRBV7-7	TRBJ2-1	NA	CASSSSGSRDEQFF
TRBV11-2	TRBJ2-1	NA	CASSPGGLAAYNEQFF
TRBV10-2	TRBJ2-3	NA	CASSESSRDTQYF
TRBV30	TRBJ2-6	NA	CAWSLQGVSGANVLTF
TRBV29-1	TRBJ2-7	NA	CSVGQSPYEQYF
TRBV28	TRBJ1-2	NA	CASSPLTSYRDSGYTF
TRBV6-4	TRBJ2-1	NA	CASSDSDTHEQFF
TRBV7-8	TRBJ2-7	NA	CASSLGRTGDEQYF
TRBV9	TRBJ2-3	NA	CASSVGGGAGTDTQYF
TRBV29-1	TRBJ2-2	NA	CSVEGRTGELFF
TRBV7-3	TRBJ2-1	NA	CASSSSGSNNEQFF
TRBV27	TRBJ1-5	NA	CASSLGTANQPQHF
TRBV5-6	TRBJ2-1	NA	CASSFRPNEQFF
TRBV10-1	TRBJ2-7	few	CALREGKPYAQYF
TRBV12-5	TRBJ2-1	once	CASGLPTGTSYEQFF
TRBV6-1	TRBJ2-1	NA	CASTPGIQQFF
TRBV15	TRBJ2-3	NA	CATSRDGEAGTQYF
TRBV30	TRBJ1-2	once	CAWSLQGNYGYTF
TRBV7-9	TRBJ1-1	few	CASSLGTEAFF